A single sample gave rise to the 26 T cell receptor beta chains below, sequenced in a study of T cells after yellow fever vaccination (dated by TCRdb to between 2018 and 2021). The library was generated by 5' RACE. Sequencer: Illumina NovaSeq 6000. Through fastp at Q25 and MiXCR, TCRdb rebuilt clones from the public reads, retaining in-frame beta chains. Every entry covers one CDR3 protein and lists the most common genes and DNA from its rows. Here the sample has some 320,000 distinct CDR3 sequences; over 8.5% occur a single time. The ten largest clones capture approximately 3% of the sample. According to the study, the label for this sample's treatment or condition signals: live attenuated yellow fever vaccine strain. The sequencing here drew on CD4+ T cells sorted from PBMCs, taken 45 days after the yellow fever booster vaccination. The receptors were gathered from a man between 18 and 35 years old who received the YFV17D yellow fever vaccine.

Only a few counts were recorded for this clonotype. The junction differs from germline at one of its ends, possibly a read error. The rearrangement links TRBV6-6 to TRBJ2-1; either TRBD1 or TRBD2 may fit D (5 bases each). Germline V CDR1 and CDR2: MNHNY, SVGAGI (reference sequence). The CDR3 spans 13 residues. DNA for the CDR3: TGTGCCAGCACCATGGACGGGGCCAAACGGGGTACCTTC. Encoded protein: CASTMDGAKRGTF.

This clonotype was recorded a few times. The chain is built from TRBV27 and TRBJ2-3; unclear D gene. The germline V gene encodes CDR1 MNHEY and CDR2 SMNVEV (reference sequence). The CDR3 is 14 residues long. V was trimmed by 6 bases and J by 1 base, leaving 11 bases between them. The CDR3 nucleotides are TGTGCCAGCAGAATAGTGGGTGGCACAGATACGCAGTATTTT. It encodes CASRIVGGTDTQYF.

The V call is TRBV18, the J call TRBJ2-6; D unclear. V was cut by 6 bases and J by 1 base, with 7 bases left in between. The germline CDR1 and CDR2 sequences are KGHSH and LQKENI. This CDR3 is built from 14 residues. Here the CDR3 reads CASSQPSGANVLTF. The DNA for the CDR3 is TGTGCCAGCTCTCAACCTTCTGGGGCCAACGTCCTGACTTTC.

The chain carries TRBV12-3 or TRBV12-4 and TRBJ2-3, with D perhaps given as TRBD1 or TRBD2 (5 bases each). Trimming took off 7 bases at V and 2 bases at J, with 13 bases between the two ends. The CDR3 extends over 14 amino acids. The CDR3 nucleotides are TGTGCCAGCAAATGGGGGACCTACACAGATACGCAGTATTTT. Translated: CASKWGTYTDTQYF.

The chain recombines TRBV7-9 with TRBJ1-2; D ambiguous. Germline loops: CDR1 SEHNR, CDR2 FQNEAQ (reference sequence). Trimming shortened V by 7 bases and J by 4 bases, and 16 bases separated the two germline ends. The CDR3 loop spans 14 amino acids. Here the CDR3 DNA reads TGTGCCAGCACCTATTCCGGATCTGCCTATGGCTACACCTTC. Translating gives CASTYSGSAYGYTF.

The chain links TRBV4-2 to TRBJ1-3; the match to TRBD1 covers 7 bases. The CDR3 consists of 15 residues. The trim removed 3 bases at V and 2 bases at J, leaving 4 bases unmatched. The V gene's germline CDR1 is LGHNA and CDR2 YNFKEQ. CDR3 nucleotide sequence: TGTGCCAGCAGCCAGCAGACAGGGACTGGAAACACCATATATTTT. This sequence encodes CASSQQTGTGNTIYF.

The V call is TRBV7-9, the J call TRBJ2-3; 8 bases fit TRBD2. The CDR3 consists of 14 residues. V was pared by 4 bases and J by 4 bases, with 4 bases of the junction left unmatched. Per germline, CDR1 SEHNR and CDR2 FQNEAQ (reference sequence). The chain's CDR3 is CASSYGGVSDTQYF. CDR3 DNA sequence: TGTGCCAGCAGCTACGGGGGGGTGTCAGATACGCAGTATTTT.

The chain couples TRBV14 to TRBJ2-7; TRBD1 agrees at 7 bases. The germline CDR1 and CDR2 sequences are SGHDN and FVKESK. CDR3 size: 16 residues. J gave up 2 bases and V 1 base, and 8 bases lay outside the gene matches. Here the CDR3 DNA reads TGTGCCAGCAGCCAAGGGAATGGACAGGTCCCCTACGAGCAGTACGTC. It specifies CASSQGNGQVPYEQYV.

This chain uses TRBV20-1 with TRBJ2-5, with D possibly TRBD1 on 6 matching bases. CDR1 is DFQATT, CDR2 SNEGSKA, per germline (reference sequence). Trimming stripped 5 bases from V and 2 bases from J, with 12 bases between. This CDR3 contains 13 residues. The CDR3 DNA reads TGCAGTGCTCAAGGGGGTTGGCAAGAGACCCAGTACTTC. It is translated as CSAQGGWQETQYF.

This clonotype came up many times. This chain links TRBV19 with TRBJ1-2; TRBD1 might be the D (5 bases). V was cut by 0 bases and J by 8 bases, with 13 bases left in between. Germline-derived CDR1 and CDR2 are LNHDA and SQIVND (reference sequence). The CDR3 contains 14 residues. This CDR3 is CASSIDRRGGGYTF. The CDR3 region has the DNA TGTGCCAGTAGTATAGATCGCCGGGGCGGAGGCTACACCTTC.

This clonotype was detected a few times. The chain couples TRBV6-5 to TRBJ2-5, with 7 bases that match TRBD1. V shed 6 bases and J 4 bases; nucleotides not matched to a gene: 11. CDR3 size: 15 residues. The germline V gene has CDR1 MNHEY and CDR2 SVGAGI. The DNA of the CDR3 is TGTGCCAGCAGAACCCTACAGGGGCTGCGAGAGACCCAGTACTTC. Translation gives CASRTLQGLRETQYF.

In its sample, this clonotype was seen many times. The chain employs TRBV6-5 and TRBJ1-1, with D possibly TRBD1 on 5 matching bases. The V gene's germline CDR1 is MNHEY and CDR2 SVGAGI. This CDR3 is 15 amino acids long. V lost 0 bases and J lost 4, with 12 bases in between. The CDR3 region has the DNA TGTGCCAGCAGTTACTCGACGCAGGGCGTCACTGAAGCTTTCTTT. This translates into CASSYSTQGVTEAFF.

This clonotype was observed a handful of times. This chain links TRBV2 with TRBJ1-5; D might be TRBD1 (5 bases). The CDR3 runs to 12 residues. V was trimmed by 8 bases and J by 7 bases, leaving 12 bases between them. CDR1 is SNHLY, CDR2 FYNNEI, per germline. The chain's CDR3 is CASREDTQPQHF. In DNA, the CDR3 is TGTGCCAGCCGGGAGGACACCCAGCCCCAGCATTTT.

V is TRBV5-1 and J is TRBJ1-2, with a weak D call TRBD1 (6 bases). V lost 0 bases and J lost 6, with 9 bases in between. CDR3 length: 13 amino acids. The germline V gene has CDR1 SGHRS and CDR2 YFSETQ. The CDR3 region is CASSLAAGDGYTF. Here the CDR3 DNA reads TGCGCCAGCAGCTTGGCCGCAGGGGATGGCTACACCTTC.

The gene calls are TRBV9 and TRBJ1-5, with D perhaps matching TRBD1 (5 bases). This CDR3 has 12 amino acids. With 4 bases removed from V and 6 bases from J, the gap between germline ends came to 8 bases. Germline assignment: CDR1 SGDLS and CDR2 YYNGEE. This CDR3 is CASSSGSQPQHF. The CDR3 nucleotides are TGTGCCAGCAGCTCAGGGTCTCAGCCCCAGCATTTT.

The chain links TRBV20-1 to TRBJ1-5, with D uncertain. CDR1 is DFQATT and CDR2 is SNEGSKA in the germline V gene (reference sequence). V was clipped by 3 bases and J by 2 bases, with 8 bases between them. The CDR3 loop spans 13 amino acids. The CDR3 DNA is TGCAGTGCTAGGCTGCTGGGCAATCAGCCCCAGCATTTT. It specifies CSARLLGNQPQHF.

This chain joins TRBV4-2 and TRBJ1-4; tentatively, D is TRBD1 (5 bases). The V end was cut by 4 bases, the J end by 4 bases, with 16 bases between. The germline gives CDR1 LGHNA, CDR2 YNFKEQ. The CDR3 extends over 16 amino acids. CDR3 in amino acids: CASSRDPGRDNEKLFF. The CDR3 bases are TGTGCCAGCAGCCGGGACCCAGGCCGGGATAATGAAAAACTGTTTTTT.

This clonotype has ten or more counts. The genes are TRBV5-1 and TRBJ1-2; the D is unclear. CDR1 is SGHRS and CDR2 is YFSETQ in the germline V gene. This CDR3 has 13 residues. The germline V and J ends were trimmed by 4 bases and 4 bases, with 11 bases remaining between them. The DNA of the CDR3 is TGCGCCAGCAGCGCTGGACCTAGCTATGGCTACACCTTC. Residues: CASSAGPSYGYTF.

The sample holds many counts of this clonotype. CDR3 bases: TGCGCCAGCAGCCAAGGACAGTCATATGGCTACACCTTC. Its protein product is CASSQGQSYGYTF. J is TRBJ1-2 and V is TRBV4-3; D is perhaps TRBD1 (5 bases). V was shortened by 1 base and J by 5 bases, with 8 bases between the two germline ends. The V gene's germline CDR1 is LGHNA and CDR2 YSLEER. This CDR3 has 13 residues.

The chain is built from TRBV12-3 or TRBV12-4 and TRBJ2-5; unclear D gene. CDR3 size: 13 residues. The V gene lost 3 bases and the J gene lost 5 bases, with 10 bases spanning the gap. CDR3 sequence reads: CASSFNVLETQYF. The CDR3 DNA sequence: TGTGCCAGCAGTTTTAACGTCCTGGAGACCCAGTACTTC.

This clonotype was seen a few times. This chain joins TRBV28 and TRBJ2-4, with a possible D match to TRBD2 (7 bases). Looked up from germline, CDR1 is MDHEN and CDR2 is SYDVKM. The CDR3 is 15 residues long. V lost 6 bases and J 1 base, leaving 13 bases between the germline ends. CDR3 in amino acids: CASSSRGAAKNIQYF. The CDR3 DNA reads as TGTGCCAGCAGCTCCCGGGGGGCGGCCAAAAACATTCAGTACTTC.

The rearrangement links TRBV6-2 or TRBV6-3 to TRBJ2-1, with D possibly being TRBD1 (7 bases). Per the germline V gene, CDR1 is MNHEY and CDR2 is SVGEGT. V was clipped by 6 bases and J by 2 bases, with 14 bases between them. This CDR3 is built from 15 residues. The CDR3, as DNA: TGTGCCAGCAGATCTCCAGGGGGGCCCTACAATGAGCAGTTCTTC. It is translated as CASRSPGGPYNEQFF.

The chain uses TRBV6-5 and TRBJ1-1; D not certain. Germline CDR1 is MNHEY and CDR2 is SVGAGI. The germline V and J ends were trimmed by 0 bases and 7 bases, with 3 bases remaining between them. This CDR3 contains 11 residues. This chain's CDR3 is CASSYSSEAFF. DNA for the CDR3: TGTGCCAGCAGTTACTCTAGTGAAGCTTTCTTT.

The table lists this clonotype with a few counts. The chain has TRBV6-5 and TRBJ1-2, with D uncertain. The CDR3 loop spans 14 amino acids. V lost 0 bases and J 5 bases, leaving 10 bases between the germline ends. Germline CDR1 MNHEY, CDR2 SVGAGI. The CDR3 spells CASSYSTTEYGYTF. The CDR3 DNA sequence: TGTGCCAGCAGTTACTCGACCACGGAGTATGGCTACACCTTC.

J is TRBJ2-7 and V is TRBV7-2; the match to TRBD2 covers 7 bases. The V gene's germline CDR1 is SGHTA and CDR2 FQGNSA. V shed 3 bases and J 0 bases; nucleotides not matched to a gene: 5. The CDR3 runs 15 residues. CDR3 loop: CASSFSAGDSYEQYV. Written as DNA, the CDR3 is TGTGCCAGCAGCTTTAGTGCGGGGGACTCCTACGAGCAGTACGTC.

V and J are TRBV7-2 and TRBJ2-7; tentative D call: TRBD1 (5 bases). Germline CDR1 reads SGHTA; CDR2 reads FQGNSA. Trimming left V 4 bases short and J 2 bases short, with 12 bases between. This CDR3 comprises 14 residues. CDR3 amino acids: CASSSRQWAYEQYF. The CDR3 nucleotides are TGTGCCAGCAGCTCCCGACAGTGGGCCTACGAGCAGTACTTC.